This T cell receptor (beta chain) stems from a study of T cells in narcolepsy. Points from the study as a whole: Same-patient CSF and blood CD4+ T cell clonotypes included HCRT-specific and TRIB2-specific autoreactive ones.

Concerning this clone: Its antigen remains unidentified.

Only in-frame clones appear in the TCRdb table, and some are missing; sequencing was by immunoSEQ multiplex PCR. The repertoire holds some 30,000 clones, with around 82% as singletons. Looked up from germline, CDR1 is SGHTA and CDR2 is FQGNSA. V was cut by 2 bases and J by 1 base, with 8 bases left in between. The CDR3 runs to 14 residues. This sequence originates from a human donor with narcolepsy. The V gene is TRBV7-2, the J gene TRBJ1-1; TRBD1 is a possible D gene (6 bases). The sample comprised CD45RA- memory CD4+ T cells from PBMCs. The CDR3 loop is CASSLPGQNTEAFF. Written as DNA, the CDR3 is TGTGCCAGCAGCTTACCGGGACAGAACACTGAAGCTTTCTTT.